This record looks at one T cell receptor (beta chain) sequence and its context. J gave up 5 bases and V 2 bases, and 6 bases lay outside the gene matches. Germline V CDR1 and CDR2: MNHNS, SASEGT. The CDR3 has 15 amino acids. This specimen comes from a study of neoadjuvant anti-PD-1 for oral cavity cancer. Tumor libraries mostly used about 5.1 ug genomic DNA, two replicates each. Data came from immunoSEQ multiplex PCR; TCRdb stores just in-frame clones and leaves some out. The sample yields several thousand clones, over 45% seen once. The source of this sequence is a person aged 40 to 85 with oral cavity squamous cell carcinoma. This specimen consisted of tumor tissue, obtained before nivolumab (anti-PD-1) treatment. The genes are TRBV6-1 and TRBJ2-3; 8 bases fit TRBD2. The CDR3 DNA reads as TGTGCCAGCAGTGAAACAAGCGGGAGAAGAGATACGCAGTATTTT. This codes for CASSETSGRRDTQYF.